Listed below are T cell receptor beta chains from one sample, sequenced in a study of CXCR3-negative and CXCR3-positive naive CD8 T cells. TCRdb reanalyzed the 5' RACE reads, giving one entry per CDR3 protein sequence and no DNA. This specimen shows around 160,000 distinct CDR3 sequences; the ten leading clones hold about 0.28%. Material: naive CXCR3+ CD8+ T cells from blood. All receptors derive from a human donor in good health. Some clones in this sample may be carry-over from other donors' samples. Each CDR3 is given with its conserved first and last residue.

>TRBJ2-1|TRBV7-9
CASSFPNSYNEQFF
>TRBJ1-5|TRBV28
CASSPQTNQPQHF
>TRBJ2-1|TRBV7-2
CASSLGAGVLNEQFF
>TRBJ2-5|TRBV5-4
CASSLAVAGGLGETQYF
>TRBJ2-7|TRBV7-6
CASSLWIASEYYEQYF
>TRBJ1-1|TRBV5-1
CASSLAAGGNTEAFF
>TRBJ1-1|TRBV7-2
CASSSYYRDNTEAFF
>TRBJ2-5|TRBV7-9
CASSPSFQGDRETQYF
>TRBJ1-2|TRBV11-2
CASSLGQGPNYGYTF
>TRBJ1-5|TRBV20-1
CSARDSTDSNQPQHF
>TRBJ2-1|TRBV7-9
CASSPREGAPRNEQFF
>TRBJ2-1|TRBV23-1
CASSHYRVLDNEQFF
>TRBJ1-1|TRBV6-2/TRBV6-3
CASRQTGGAEAFF
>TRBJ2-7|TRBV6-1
CASTLDSYYSYEQYF
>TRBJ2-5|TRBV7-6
CASSLDIDTRETQYF
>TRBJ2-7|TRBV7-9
CASSPEGTSLYEQYF
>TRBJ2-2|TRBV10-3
CAMESGGEDTGELFF
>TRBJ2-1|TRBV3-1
CASSQDENEQFF
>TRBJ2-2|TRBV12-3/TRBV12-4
CASGDTGNTGELFF
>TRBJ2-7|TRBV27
CASRYKSSYEQYF
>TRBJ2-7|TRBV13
CASSQRTGDPSLEQYF
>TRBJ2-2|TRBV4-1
CASSQGPAGFSNTGELFF
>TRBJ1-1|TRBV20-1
CSARDPGARVLTGGAFF
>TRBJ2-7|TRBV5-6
CASSLGGANEQYF
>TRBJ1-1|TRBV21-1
CASSKVEGWGTEAFF
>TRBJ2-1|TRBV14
CASSPGLAGINEQFF
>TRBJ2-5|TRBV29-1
CRAGLGETQYF
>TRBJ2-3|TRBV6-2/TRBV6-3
CASSPGERSTDTQYF
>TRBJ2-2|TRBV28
CASSFVASGRGELFF
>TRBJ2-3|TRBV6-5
CASTPSGRWWDTQYF
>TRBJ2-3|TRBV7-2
CASSTSGGRTDTQYF
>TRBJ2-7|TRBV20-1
CSARVVNPTYEQYF
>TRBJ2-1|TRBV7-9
CASSKLLGAPYNEQFF
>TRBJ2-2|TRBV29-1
CSVEDLPGELFF
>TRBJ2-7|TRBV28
CASSSHFLLYF
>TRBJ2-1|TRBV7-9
CASSLADRVFSLSYNEQFF
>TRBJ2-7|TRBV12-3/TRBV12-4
CASCASGRLPSSYEQYF
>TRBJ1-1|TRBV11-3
CASSLPGVVNTEAFF
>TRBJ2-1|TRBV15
CATSEEGYNEQFF
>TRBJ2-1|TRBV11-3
CASSPTGRGQGNEQFF